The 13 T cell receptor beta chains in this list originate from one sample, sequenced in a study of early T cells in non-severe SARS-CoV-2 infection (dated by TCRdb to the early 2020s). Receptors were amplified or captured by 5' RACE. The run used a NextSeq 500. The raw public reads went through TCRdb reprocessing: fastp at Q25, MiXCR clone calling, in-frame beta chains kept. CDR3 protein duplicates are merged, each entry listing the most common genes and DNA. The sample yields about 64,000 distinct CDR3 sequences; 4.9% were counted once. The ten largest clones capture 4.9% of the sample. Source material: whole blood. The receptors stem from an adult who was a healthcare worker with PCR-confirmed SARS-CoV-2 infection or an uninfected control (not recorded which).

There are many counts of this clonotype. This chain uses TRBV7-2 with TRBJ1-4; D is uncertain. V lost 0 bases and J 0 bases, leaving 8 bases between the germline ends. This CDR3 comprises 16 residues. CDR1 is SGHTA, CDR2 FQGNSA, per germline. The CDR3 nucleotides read TGTGCCAGCAGCTTAGCGCCACGGACAACTAATGAAAAACTGTTTTTT. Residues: CASSLAPRTTNEKLFF.

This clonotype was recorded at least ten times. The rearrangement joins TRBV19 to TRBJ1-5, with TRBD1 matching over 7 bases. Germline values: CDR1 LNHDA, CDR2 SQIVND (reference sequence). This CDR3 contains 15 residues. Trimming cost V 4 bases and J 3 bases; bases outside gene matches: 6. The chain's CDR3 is CASSRSGQFNQPQHF. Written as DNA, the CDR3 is TGTGCCAGTAGTAGATCGGGACAGTTCAATCAGCCCCAGCATTTT.

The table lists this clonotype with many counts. CDR3 sequence reads: CSATMRRGPMGEQYF. The CDR3 DNA is TGCAGTGCTACGATGCGGCGGGGGCCGATGGGGGAGCAGTACTTC. The rearrangement uses TRBV20-1 and TRBJ2-7; TRBD2 is a possible D gene (7 bases). Germline CDR1 DFQATT, CDR2 SNEGSKA (reference sequence). There are 15 residues in the CDR3. V gave up 4 bases and J gave up 7 bases, with 23 bases separating them.

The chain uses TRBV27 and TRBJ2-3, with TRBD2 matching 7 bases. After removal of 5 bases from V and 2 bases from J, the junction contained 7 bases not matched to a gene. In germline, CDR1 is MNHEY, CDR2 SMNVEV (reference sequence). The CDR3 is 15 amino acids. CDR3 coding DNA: TGTGCCAGCAGTGGTAGCGGGCCCTTCACAGATACGCAGTATTTT. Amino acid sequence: CASSGSGPFTDTQYF.

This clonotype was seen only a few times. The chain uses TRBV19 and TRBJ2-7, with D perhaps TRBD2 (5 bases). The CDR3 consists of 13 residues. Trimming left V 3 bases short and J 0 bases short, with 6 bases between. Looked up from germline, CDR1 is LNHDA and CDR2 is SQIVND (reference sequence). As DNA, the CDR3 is TGTGCCAGTAGTATGGACTTCTCCTACGAGCAGTACTTC. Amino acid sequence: CASSMDFSYEQYF.

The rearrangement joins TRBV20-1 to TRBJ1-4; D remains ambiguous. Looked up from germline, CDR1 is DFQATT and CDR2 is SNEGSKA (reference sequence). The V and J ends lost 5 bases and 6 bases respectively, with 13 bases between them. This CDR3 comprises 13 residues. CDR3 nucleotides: TGCAGTGCTCGGAGCGGGATCGATGAAAAACTGTTTTTT. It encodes CSARSGIDEKLFF.

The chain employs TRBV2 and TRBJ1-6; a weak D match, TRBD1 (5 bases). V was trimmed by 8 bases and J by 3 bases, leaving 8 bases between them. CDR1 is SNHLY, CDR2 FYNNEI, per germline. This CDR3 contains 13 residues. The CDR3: CASRQYYNSPLHF. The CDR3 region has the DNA TGTGCCAGCCGACAGTACTATAATTCACCCCTCCACTTT.

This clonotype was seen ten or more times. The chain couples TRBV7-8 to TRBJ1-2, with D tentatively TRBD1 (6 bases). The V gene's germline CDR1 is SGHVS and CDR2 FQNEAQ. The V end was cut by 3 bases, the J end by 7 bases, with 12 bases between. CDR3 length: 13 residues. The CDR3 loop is CASSFRGEVGYTF. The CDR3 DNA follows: TGTGCCAGCAGCTTCAGGGGCGAAGTTGGCTACACCTTC.

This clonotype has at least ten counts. The CDR3 DNA is TGCGCCAGCAGCCAGGGGAGCGCGGGAGGGCCATACAATGAGCAGTTCTTC. Its protein product is CASSQGSAGGPYNEQFF. The chain joins TRBV4-1 to TRBJ2-1; 9 bases line up with TRBD2. Germline V lookup: CDR1 MGHRA, CDR2 YSYEKL. Losses at the gene ends were 3 bases for V and 4 bases for J; bases not matched to a gene: 10. The CDR3 consists of 17 residues.

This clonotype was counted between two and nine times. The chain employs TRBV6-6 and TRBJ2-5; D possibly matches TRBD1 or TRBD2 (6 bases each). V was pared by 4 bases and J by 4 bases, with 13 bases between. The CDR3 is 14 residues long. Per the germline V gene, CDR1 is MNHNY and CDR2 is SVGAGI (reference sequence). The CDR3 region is CASSLNREAETQYF. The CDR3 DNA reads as TGTGCCAGCAGTTTGAACAGGGAGGCAGAGACCCAGTACTTC.

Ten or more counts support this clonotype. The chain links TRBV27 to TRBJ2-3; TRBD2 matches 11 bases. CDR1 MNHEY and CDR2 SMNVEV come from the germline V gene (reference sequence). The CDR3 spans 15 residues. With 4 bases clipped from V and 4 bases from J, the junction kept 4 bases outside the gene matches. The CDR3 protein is CASSSTSGDADTQYF. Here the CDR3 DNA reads TGTGCCAGCAGTTCGACTAGCGGGGACGCAGATACGCAGTATTTT.

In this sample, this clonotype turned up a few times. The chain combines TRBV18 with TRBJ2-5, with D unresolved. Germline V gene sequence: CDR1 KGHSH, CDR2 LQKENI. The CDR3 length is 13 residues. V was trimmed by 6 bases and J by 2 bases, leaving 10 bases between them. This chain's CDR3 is CASSSIHQETQYF. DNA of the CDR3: TGTGCCAGCTCGTCCATCCATCAAGAGACCCAGTACTTC.

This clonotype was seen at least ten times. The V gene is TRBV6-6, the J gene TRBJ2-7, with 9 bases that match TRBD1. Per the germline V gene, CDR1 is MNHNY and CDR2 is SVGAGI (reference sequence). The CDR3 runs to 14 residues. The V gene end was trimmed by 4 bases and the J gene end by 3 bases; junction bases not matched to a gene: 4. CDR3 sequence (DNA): TGTGCCAGCAGTTCGGGACAGGGCATCTACGAGCAGTACTTC. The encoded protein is CASSSGQGIYEQYF.